The rows below give T cell receptor beta chains drawn from one sample of a study of blood T cell repertoires in COVID-19. Some clones are missing from TCRdb's copy, which holds only in-frame ones; the method was immunoSEQ multiplex PCR. Of fewer than 150,000 clones in the sample, approximately 88% were seen once. Specimen: peripheral blood. These receptors were taken from a human donor in a cohort sampled during active COVID-19. CDR3s leave out the opening cysteine and the closing phenylalanine or tryptophan. The order of the fields is CDR3 protein, V gene, J gene.

cdr3_aa: ASKGGGAIDTQY; v_call: TRBV2; j_call: TRBJ2-3
cdr3_aa: ASSGGAGTDTQY; v_call: TRBV18; j_call: TRBJ2-3
cdr3_aa: ASSLEGNSYGYT; v_call: TRBV7-2; j_call: TRBJ1-2
cdr3_aa: AWTGWVGVAF; v_call: TRBV30; j_call: TRBJ1-1
cdr3_aa: ASSTESYGYT; v_call: TRBV7-9; j_call: TRBJ1-2
cdr3_aa: ASRFRQVPQETQY; v_call: TRBV12-2; j_call: TRBJ2-5
cdr3_aa: ASSAQQGGQPQH; v_call: TRBV9; j_call: TRBJ1-5
cdr3_aa: ASSEQSTGELF; v_call: TRBV6-4; j_call: TRBJ2-2
cdr3_aa: ASSLSKNTGELF; v_call: TRBV5-4; j_call: TRBJ2-2
cdr3_aa: ASSLGSSYNEQF; v_call: TRBV5-1; j_call: TRBJ2-1
cdr3_aa: ASSDAGRETQY; v_call: TRBV10-2; j_call: TRBJ2-5
cdr3_aa: ASTSGTPNTEAF; v_call: TRBV6-6; j_call: TRBJ1-1
cdr3_aa: ASSDRDKLPYAEQF; v_call: TRBV9; j_call: TRBJ2-1
cdr3_aa: ASSAPPGSNQPQH; v_call: TRBV2; j_call: TRBJ1-5
cdr3_aa: ASSHEDRPQPGWPLGYT; v_call: TRBV4-2; j_call: TRBJ1-2
cdr3_aa: ASSKDRVYEQY; v_call: TRBV7-9; j_call: TRBJ2-7
cdr3_aa: AWTRLAGAGETQY; v_call: TRBV30; j_call: TRBJ2-5
cdr3_aa: ASNRQTGGYT; v_call: TRBV11-3; j_call: TRBJ1-2
cdr3_aa: AWSVRVRDTQY; v_call: TRBV30; j_call: TRBJ2-3
cdr3_aa: ASSLGTVLYTDTQY; v_call: TRBV7-9; j_call: TRBJ2-3
cdr3_aa: ASSRDTNYGYT; v_call: TRBV18; j_call: TRBJ1-2
cdr3_aa: ASSYVAGAHNEQF; v_call: TRBV6-6; j_call: TRBJ2-1
cdr3_aa: ASSLAGRTEAF; v_call: TRBV12-3/TRBV12-4; j_call: TRBJ1-1
cdr3_aa: ASSRTGPDTQY; v_call: TRBV3-1/TRBV3-2; j_call: TRBJ2-3
cdr3_aa: ASSAGGGYT; v_call: TRBV6-5; j_call: TRBJ1-2
cdr3_aa: ASSQRQGGYEQY; v_call: TRBV3-1/TRBV3-2; j_call: TRBJ2-7
cdr3_aa: SVVGTSTGADTQY; v_call: TRBV29-1; j_call: TRBJ2-3
cdr3_aa: AIGRLAGGKQETQY; v_call: TRBV10-3; j_call: TRBJ2-5
cdr3_aa: ASSLLWRSTDTQY; v_call: TRBV5-5; j_call: TRBJ2-3
cdr3_aa: ASSTNLEAAETQY; v_call: TRBV21-1; j_call: TRBJ2-5
cdr3_aa: ASSQNRGSTGELF; v_call: TRBV14; j_call: TRBJ2-2
cdr3_aa: ASSWTAGDYGYT; v_call: TRBV5-5; j_call: TRBJ1-2
cdr3_aa: ASSLKFRGSYEQY; v_call: TRBV7-2; j_call: TRBJ2-7
cdr3_aa: ASRHGTVNTEAF; v_call: TRBV19; j_call: TRBJ1-1
cdr3_aa: ASSVGRTGELF; v_call: TRBV6-2/TRBV6-3; j_call: TRBJ2-2
cdr3_aa: ASNLRSYGYT; v_call: TRBV6-5; j_call: TRBJ1-2
cdr3_aa: ASSYSNRAVYSPLH; v_call: TRBV6-5; j_call: TRBJ1-6
cdr3_aa: ASSIPLRGTNQPQH; v_call: TRBV19; j_call: TRBJ1-5
cdr3_aa: AISTSGGAYEQF; v_call: TRBV10-3; j_call: TRBJ2-1
cdr3_aa: ASSLIGRRAYEQY; v_call: TRBV7-2; j_call: TRBJ2-7
cdr3_aa: ASSDSTVGIQY; v_call: TRBV6-4; j_call: TRBJ2-4
cdr3_aa: ASSLQGGVTEAF; v_call: TRBV7-2; j_call: TRBJ1-1
cdr3_aa: AISDWDRGYYGYT; v_call: TRBV10-3; j_call: TRBJ1-2
cdr3_aa: ASSVEGLALDTQY; v_call: TRBV9; j_call: TRBJ2-3
cdr3_aa: ASSYSSRGRTYEQY; v_call: TRBV6-2/TRBV6-3; j_call: TRBJ2-7